Sequencing of this T cell receptor beta chain was carried out in a study of blood T cell repertoires in COVID-19. Overall study context: COVID-19 samples collected from the United States, Italy and Spain covered acute and convalescent phases. T cells, B-cell-depleted T cells, or PBMCs provided the cDNA or gDNA that served as material.

Per the authors' pipeline: Amplification of reference gene primers provided the estimated nucleated cell counts. Measured with immunoSEQ multiplex PCR; TCRdb has only the in-frame clones, and not every one. That table gives V, J and clone size, and the DNA gave D and trimming. The repertoire holds 52,000 or so clones, with 90% to 95% as singletons. V gave up 6 bases and J gave up 4 bases; unmatched junction bases: 8. The germline V gene encodes CDR1 LNHDA and CDR2 SQIVND (reference sequence). This CDR3 region has 14 residues. This receptor was taken from a man in his fifties or sixties with acute or convalescent COVID-19. The material sequenced was peripheral blood. The chain combines TRBV19 with TRBJ1-1; 7 bases line up with TRBD1. In DNA, the CDR3 is TGTGCCAGTAGCAGGGACACAGGGGTCACTGAAGCTTTCTTT. This sequence encodes CASSRDTGVTEAFF.